The present T cell receptor beta chain was sequenced within a study of identical twins listed by TCRdb under 2016. As for the study more broadly: TCR alpha and beta repertoires from monozygotic twins, unrelated adults of various ages and cord blood were deep-sequenced to test whether fetal clonotypes persist. To rule out contamination, the twin experiments were replicated at different times with different library preparation protocols. What the study reported, not specific to this receptor: Abundant cord blood beta clonotypes had fewer insertions, young adult naive repertoires showed a similar but weaker trend, and memory repertoires showed no such trend. Compared with coincidental sharing between unrelated individuals, out-of-frame TCR alpha sequences shared between twins showed an excess of sequences with low generation probability. Because the same donors could not be followed over many years, the conclusions depended on cross-sectional statistical analysis. The excess sharing between twins in beta out-of-frame sequences was weaker because fewer shared sequences reduced the signal-to-noise ratio. Out-of-frame TCR alpha sharing in monozygotic twins was systematically underestimated by recombination models, whereas sharing between unrelated individuals was in agreement with the recombination models. Zero-insertion analyses could be partly confounded by invariant T cells such as MAIT and iNKT, although diverse VJ usage argued against such confounding for most clonotypes.

From its cysteine to its phenylalanine, the CDR3 spans 12 amino acids. Only the CDR3 DNA stays, 36 bases, in frame from base 1. Turning to this clonotype: The antigen this receptor binds is unknown. Just one base apart from a much larger clone, this may be a read error.

Every donor in the study was a healthy Caucasian. The twin cohort consisted of three pairs of female monozygotic twins, all aged roughly 18 to 29 years. CD4+ and CD8+ T cell populations were isolated with positive isolation kits from Invitrogen. Library generation was performed with 5' RACE. The reads were generated on an Illumina HiSeq 2000. A universal primer binding site was introduced by template switching, and a unique molecular identifier was present in the final cDNA, enabling accurate counting of TCR cDNA molecules. Specific primers in the conserved constant-segment region were used to synthesize first-strand cDNA for TCR alpha and beta chains. To control for contamination, every cDNA library was double barcoded, receiving both a SMART-Mk sample barcode and Illumina barcodes. Two successive PCR steps introduced TruSeq adapter sequences along with Illumina sample barcodes. The Illumina HiSeq platform was used with custom primers to sequence TCR alpha and beta cDNA libraries. For the original study's pipeline: MiGEC processed the raw reads to extract unique molecular identifiers, while MiXCR was used to determine the CDR3 positions. For each individual, recombination models were inferred using an EM algorithm with the repgenHMM and IGoR tools. The analysis of shared clonotypes was done with the tcR package in R, with sharing normalized by the product of cloneset sizes. To study raw recombination without the effects of thymic and clonal selection, out-of-frame nonproductive sequences were analyzed. TCRdb itself trimmed the public reads at Q25 with fastp, ran MiXCR and retained productive beta chains. Entries that share a CDR3 protein sequence are merged under the most common genes and DNA. In this record, the V and J calls reflect TCRdb's handling and not the investigators' own analysis. In this sample the table shows fewer than 500,000 distinct CDR3 sequences, about 24% of which occur a single time. In total, the top ten clones hold roughly 3% of the sample.

These data were likewise used in another study, on T cells expressing NK-cell markers. The second study also describes: TCR beta-chain repertoires were profiled in sorted CD3+CD56+NKG2C+, CD3+CD56+NKG2C- and CD3+CD56-NKG2C+ T-cell subsets from about 8 donors. Among the eight sequenced donors, only one was HCMV-seronegative, while the other seven were HCMV-seropositive. To restrict sorting to alphabetaTCR-expressing T cells, an anti-gammadeltaTCR antibody was added in several experiments. In a handful of donors, the dominant CD3+CD56+NKG2C+ clonotypes ranked among the top 10 CD8+ clonotypes, making up 1.0-7.0% of CD8+ T cells. Those dominant clonotypes were again the most abundant among CD3+CD56-NKG2C+ cells in a few donors, at about 25-60.1%. It remained unclear whether the expanded NKG2C-expressing T cell clones were specific for HCMV antigens. The study sequenced eight donors, all healthy volunteers chosen at random: three men and five women. HCMV serostatus was determined by detecting HCMV-specific IgG in serum with a commercial ELISA kit. MIGEC was used to demultiplex reads and group the reads by UMI, and MiTCR was used to assemble and quantify clonotypes. To remove erroneous sequences, TCR cDNA sequences were retained only when supported by two or more reads. The tcR package was used for downstream repertoire analysis, and clonotypes were matched between fractions using CDR3 nucleotide sequence together with V segment. Antigen specificity was annotated against VDJdb with VDJmatch, allowing one amino acid substitution in CDR3.

The receptor was isolated from a woman aged 18-35 years in good health. The sequence joins TRBV12-3 or TRBV12-4 to TRBJ1-6; the D gene is unclear. Source material: CD4+ T cells sorted from blood. The CDR3 protein sequence reads: CASSFPVSPPHF. The DNA is as follows: TGTGCCAGCAGTTTCCCAGTCTCACCCCCCCACTTT.